This TCR beta chain was retrieved from a study of cytomegalovirus exposure and HLA in healthy donors. Study details: The early release's HLA-typed donors yielded approximately 82 million unique TCRs.

Whole-study results and caveats: In a later analysis, specific HLA alleles were associated with 15,000 to 20,000 TCR beta sequences at a 0.05 false discovery rate.

The CDR3 length is 13 residues. Germline V gives CDR1 LNHDA, CDR2 SQIVND (reference sequence). Trimming shortened V by 7 bases and J by 0 bases, and 8 bases separated the two germline ends. PCR was performed using 60 Vbeta and 13 Jbeta primers. Clones were read by immunoSEQ multiplex PCR, and TCRdb kept only the in-frame ones, dropping some. Here the sample spans about 140,000 clones, 70% to 85% being singletons. Among the donors, all were healthy bone marrow donors. In its sample, this clone was seen once. Antigen specificity is unknown. The sequenced sample consisted of PBMCs. The V gene is TRBV19, the J gene TRBJ2-3; perhaps TRBD1 as D (5 bases). This TCR was sampled from a woman aged 40 to 50 in good health and CMV-seronegative. CDR3 region: CASKGMSTDTQYF. The CDR3 coding sequence is TGTGCCAGTAAGGGGATGAGCACAGATACGCAGTATTTT. The full variable domain, its missing parts supplied by reference TRBV19 and TRBJ2-3, is DGGITQSPKYLFRKEGQNVTLSCEQNLNHDAMYWYRQDPGQGLRLIYYSQIVNDFQKGDIAEGYSVSREKKESFPLTVTSAQKNPTAFYLCASKGMSTDTQYFGPGTRLTVL.